The clone carrying this TCR beta chain was detected only a few times. The sample comes from a study of blood T cell repertoires in COVID-19. Overall study: The study drew acute and convalescent COVID-19 samples from the United States, Italy and Spain. PBMCs, B-cell-depleted T cells, or T cells were the source of the cDNA or gDNA that made up the material.

Symptom resolution, clearance, or two negative PCRs marked the recovered donors of Cohort 3. The CDR3 has 17 amino acids. Per the germline V gene, CDR1 is LGHNA and CDR2 is YNFKEQ. With 5 bases clipped from V and 1 base from J, the junction kept 10 bases outside the gene matches. Assay used: immunoSEQ multiplex PCR; TCRdb lists only in-frame clones, some missing. The table has 150,000 to 200,000 clones, more than 70% seen once; the top ten hold under 7%. Material for sequencing was PBMCs or T cells enriched from blood (not recorded which). This chain links TRBV4-2 with TRBJ2-2; TRBD1 matches at 7 bases. This receptor was taken from a man aged 35-49 years who had recovered from COVID-19. The CDR3 sequence is CASSYPGRQGNTGELFF. The CDR3 DNA is TGTGCCAGCAGCTACCCGGGGAGACAGGGGAACACCGGGGAGCTGTTTTTT.